The T cell receptor (beta chain) under discussion was sequenced for a study of CD8 T cell repertoires and HIV-1 epitope variants. Study at large: Twenty-five autologous and known Gag and Nef epitope variant peptides each stimulated T cells separately. Findings and caveats of the study: Some ten TCR beta clonotypes were antigen-specific, roughly six apparently recognizing autologous or escape variants.

The CDR3 totals 15 residues. The J segment lost 2 bases and the V segment lost 6 bases, leaving 8 bases of the junction unmatched. CDR1 and CDR2 (germline): MNHEY, SMNVEV (reference sequence). Points on this clone: No antigen is known for it.

Here immunoSEQ multiplex PCR was the method, and the copy in TCRdb shows in-frame clones only, minus some. The data hold about 4,900 clones, with roughly three fifths observed a single time. This clonotype originated in a male donor with HIV. The chain couples TRBV27 to TRBJ1-2, with 8 bases that match TRBD1. The sample consisted of cultured CD8+ T cells derived from PBMCs. The CDR3 DNA follows: TGTGCCAGCAGCCCGGACAGGGTAGGGAACTATGGCTACACCTTC. Translation gives CASSPDRVGNYGYTF.